These 27 T cell receptor beta chains were all obtained from the same sample, sequenced in a study of OX40 agonist ivuxolimab in advanced cancers. Only in-frame clones appear in the TCRdb table, and some are missing; sequencing was by immunoSEQ multiplex PCR. Of fewer than 65,000 clones listed, 75% to 90% are singletons. This sample comprised CD4+ or CD8+ T cells sorted from blood, obtained in a trial of the OX40 agonist ivuxolimab. These receptors were taken from an adult with an advanced solid tumor such as melanoma, head and neck, liver or kidney cancer.

The genes are TRBV6-5 and TRBJ2-3; D may correspond to TRBD1 or TRBD2 (5 bases each). Deletions cut 5 bases from V and 2 bases from J, with 5 bases between. The CDR3 is 12 amino acids. Per the germline V gene, CDR1 is MNHEY and CDR2 is SVGAGI. CDR3 sequence: CASSGTTDTQYF. In DNA form, the CDR3 reads TGTGCCAGCAGTGGGACCACAGATACGCAGTATTTT.

This sequence joins TRBV28 and TRBJ1-3; TRBD1 matches 8 bases. Losses at the gene ends were 7 bases for V and 0 bases for J; bases not matched to a gene: 5. CDR3 length: 15 residues. In germline, CDR1 is MDHEN, CDR2 SYDVKM. The CDR3, as DNA: TGTGCCAGCACCCGACAGGGGACCTCTGGAAACACCATATATTTT. This codes for CASTRQGTSGNTIYF.

The V gene is TRBV2, the J gene TRBJ2-1, with D hard to call. V was trimmed by 1 base and J by 13 bases, leaving 14 bases between them. This CDR3 comprises 13 residues. The germline gives CDR1 SNHLY, CDR2 FYNNEI. The CDR3 protein is CASSEERQAEQFF. CDR3 nucleotides: TGTGCCAGCAGTGAAGAGCGCCAGGCAGAACAGTTCTTC. Looking up the rest from reference TRBV2 and TRBJ2-1 gives the full variable domain: EPEVTQTPSHQVTQMGQEVILRCVPISNHLYFYWYRQILGQKVEFLVSFYNNEISEKSEIFDDQFSVERPDGSNFTLKIRSTKLEDSAMYFCASSEERQAEQFFGPGTRLTVL.

The chain joins TRBV28 to TRBJ1-6; D perhaps matches TRBD1 (5 bases). This CDR3 comprises 14 residues. Trimming cost V 8 bases and J 11 bases, with 19 bases left between them. From germline, CDR1 is MDHEN and CDR2 SYDVKM. CDR3 nucleotide sequence: TGTGCCAGCGGCTGGGCTGGGGGAGCGACACCCCTCCACTTT. Translated, it gives CASGWAGGATPLHF.

The chain employs TRBV11-2 and TRBJ2-7; no reliable D call. The CDR3 runs to 16 residues. V shed 1 base and J shed 0 bases, with 13 bases lying between them. CDR1 is SGHAT and CDR2 is FQNNGV in the germline V gene. CDR3 amino acids: CASSLGEGLPSYEQYF. The CDR3 DNA follows: TGTGCCAGCAGCTTAGGAGAAGGGTTACCCTCCTACGAGCAGTACTTC. Together with reference TRBV11-2 and TRBJ2-7, the CDR3 gives the full variable domain: EAGVAQSPRYKIIEKRQSVAFWCNPISGHATLYWYQQILGQGPKLLIQFQNNGVVDDSQLPKDRFSAERLKGVDSTLKIQPAKLEDSAVYLCASSLGEGLPSYEQYFGPGTRLTVT.

This clone was seen just once. The chain uses TRBV5-8 and TRBJ2-2; the match to TRBD2 covers 7 bases. With V trimmed by 2 bases and J by 4 bases, 8 bases remained unmatched. CDR3 size: 16 residues. Germline V gene data show CDR1 as SGHTS and CDR2 as YDEGEE. Written as DNA, the CDR3 is TGTGCCAGCAGCTTTGGGAGGGGCGTACGCACCGGGGAGCTGTTTTTT. Translation gives CASSFGRGVRTGELFF.

V and J are TRBV7-9 and TRBJ2-3; D is perhaps TRBD2 (6 bases). Germline V gene data show CDR1 as SEHNR and CDR2 as FQNEAQ (reference sequence). CDR3 length: 15 residues. The germline V and J ends were trimmed by 1 base and 0 bases, with 8 bases remaining between them. CDR3 nucleotide sequence: TGTGCCAGCAGCTTAGTCCGGGGGAGCACAGATACGCAGTATTTT. This sequence encodes CASSLVRGSTDTQYF. Variable domain in full (rest from reference TRBV7-9 and TRBJ2-3): DTGVSQNPRHKITKRGQNVTFRCDPISEHNRLYWYRQTLGQGPEFLTYFQNEAQLEKSRLLSDRFSAERPKGSFSTLEIQRTEQGDSAMYLCASSLVRGSTDTQYFGPGTRLTVL.

This chain uses TRBV30 with TRBJ2-3; perhaps TRBD2 as D (6 bases). Per germline, CDR1 GTSNPN and CDR2 SVGIG (reference sequence). The CDR3 sequence is 12 residues long. Trimming took off 5 bases at V and 3 bases at J, with 9 bases between the two ends. The CDR3 region is CAWGGSTDTQYF. DNA for the CDR3: TGTGCCTGGGGGGGGAGTACAGATACGCAGTATTTT.

This chain uses TRBV6-5 with TRBJ2-7; D ambiguous. Germline CDR1 is MNHEY and CDR2 is SVGAGI. This CDR3 spans 14 amino acids. The germline V and J ends were trimmed by 6 bases and 4 bases, with 16 bases remaining between them. The CDR3 here is CASSSDRRKYEQYF. In nucleotides, the CDR3 is TGTGCCAGCAGCTCCGACCGGAGAAAGTACGAGCAGTACTTC.

This clone was seen once. One junction end does not reproduce the germline sequence, and a read error may be involved. V gene TRBV7-7 combines with J gene TRBJ2-3; TRBD2 is a possible D gene (6 bases). CDR3 length: 15 amino acids. Germline V gene sequence: CDR1 SSHAT, CDR2 FNYEAQ (reference sequence). CDR3 sequence: CASSLGGGPADTQYF. The CDR3 coding sequence is TGTGCTAGCAGCTTGGGAGGTGGCCCGGCAGATACGCAGTATTTT.

This clone was counted between two and nine times. The rearrangement links TRBV11-2 to TRBJ2-7, with 7 bases that match TRBD2. Trimming took 4 bases from V and 7 from J; bases not matched to a gene: 7. Germline CDR1 SGHAT, CDR2 FQNNGV. The CDR3 spans 13 residues. As DNA, the CDR3 is TGTGCCAGCAGCTCCTCCAGGCGGGGGGAGCAGTACTTC. It encodes CASSSSRRGEQYF.

The chain combines TRBV30 with TRBJ2-3; no firm D call. Per the germline V gene, CDR1 is GTSNPN and CDR2 is SVGIG (reference sequence). V lost 3 bases and J lost 5, with 15 bases in between. This CDR3 spans 14 amino acids. CDR3 amino acids: CAWRSPRVVDTQYF. As DNA, the CDR3 is TGTGCCTGGAGGTCGCCTCGAGTGGTAGATACGCAGTATTTT.

V is TRBV5-1 and J is TRBJ2-3, with a weak D call TRBD1 (5 bases). V lost 1 base, J lost 1 base, and 13 bases lay in between. The CDR3 spans 16 residues. The germline CDR1 and CDR2 sequences are SGHRS and YFSETQ. The chain's CDR3 is CASSLFRASGTDTQYF. The CDR3 DNA reads as TGCGCCAGCAGCTTGTTCAGGGCTAGTGGCACAGATACGCAGTATTTT. Full variable domain (missing parts from reference TRBV5-1 and TRBJ2-3): KAGVTQTPRYLIKTRGQQVTLSCSPISGHRSVSWYQQTPGQGLQFLFEYFSETQRNKGNFPGRFSGRQFSNSRSEMNVSTLELGDSALYLCASSLFRASGTDTQYFGPGTRLTVL.

The V and J genes are TRBV10-1 and TRBJ1-3; D is unclear. Trimming took 3 bases from V and 0 from J, leaving 9 bases between them. CDR1 is WNHNN and CDR2 is SYGVQD in the germline V gene (reference sequence). The CDR3 covers 15 residues. CDR3 nucleotides: TGCGCCAGCAGTGAAGGCAGCGCCTCTGGAAACACCATATATTTT. This codes for CASSEGSASGNTIYF.

V gene TRBV28 combines with J gene TRBJ1-4, with no clear D. V lost 6 bases and J lost 7, with 12 bases in between. This CDR3 has 13 residues. Germline V gene data show CDR1 as MDHEN and CDR2 as SYDVKM. CDR3 protein: CASSQGGVEKLFF. CDR3 bases: TGTGCCAGCAGCCAAGGTGGGGTTGAAAAACTGTTTTTT.

This chain connects TRBV29-1 to TRBJ2-3; unclear D gene. This CDR3 comprises 12 residues. The V and J ends lost 6 bases and 0 bases respectively, with 7 bases between them. CDR1 is SQVTM, CDR2 ANQGSEA, per germline. The CDR3 nucleotides read TGCAGCGTCAGAGGTAGCACAGATACGCAGTATTTT. Encoded protein: CSVRGSTDTQYF.

The chain has TRBV5-4 and TRBJ2-7; possible D gene TRBD2, 5 bases. V was shortened by 0 bases and J by 5 bases, with 12 bases between the two germline ends. This CDR3 has 14 amino acids. CDR1 is SGHNT and CDR2 is YYREEE in the germline V gene (reference sequence). As DNA, the CDR3 is TGTGCCAGCAGCTTGGCCGGGCGGGTTAACGAGCAGTACTTC. Its translation is CASSLAGRVNEQYF. Together with reference TRBV5-4 and TRBJ2-7, the CDR3 gives the full variable domain: ETGVTQSPTHLIKTRGQQVTLRCSSQSGHNTVSWYQQALGQGPQFIFQYYREEENGRGNFPPRFSGLQFPNYSSELNVNALELDDSALYLCASSLAGRVNEQYFGPGTRLTVT.

The chain links TRBV4-1 to TRBJ2-7; 8 positions agree with TRBD2. V lost 0 bases, J lost 2 bases, and 6 bases stayed unmatched. This CDR3 contains 16 residues. The germline gives CDR1 MGHRA, CDR2 YSYEKL. The CDR3 DNA is TGCGCCAGCAGCCAAGATAATAGCGGGGTCCCCTACGAGCAGTACTTC. Translating it yields CASSQDNSGVPYEQYF.

This clone was observed once. J is TRBJ2-3 and V is TRBV27, with D perhaps matching TRBD2 (6 bases). Germline V gene lookup returns CDR1 MNHEY and CDR2 SMNVEV (reference sequence). The CDR3 length is 14 residues. Trimming pared 7 bases from V and 1 base from J, leaving 12 bases between. The CDR3 is CASKTGGRTDTQYF. In DNA form, the CDR3 reads TGTGCCAGCAAAACAGGAGGGCGCACAGATACGCAGTATTTT.

The chain has TRBV30 and TRBJ2-3, with unresolved D. Germline V lookup: CDR1 GTSNPN, CDR2 SVGIG (reference sequence). V lost 2 bases and J lost 2, with 11 bases in between. The CDR3 has 14 residues. This CDR3 is CAWSWQENTDTQYF. CDR3 coding DNA: TGTGCCTGGAGTTGGCAGGAGAACACAGATACGCAGTATTTT. Together with reference TRBV30 and TRBJ2-3, the CDR3 gives the full variable domain: SQTIHQWPATLVQPVGSPLSLECTVEGTSNPNLYWYRQAAGRGLQLLFYSVGIGQISSEVPQNLSASRPQDRQFILSSKKLLLSDSGFYLCAWSWQENTDTQYFGPGTRLTVL.

This clone was seen just once. The V call is TRBV11-2, the J call TRBJ2-7; TRBD2 might be the D (6 bases). The CDR3 totals 16 residues. Per germline, CDR1 SGHAT and CDR2 FQNNGV. V was cut by 1 base and J by 5 bases, with 18 bases left in between. CDR3 sequence: CASSLAHLAGIHEQYF. Here the CDR3 DNA reads TGTGCCAGCAGCTTAGCCCACCTGGCGGGGATCCACGAGCAGTACTTC. The full variable domain, completed using reference TRBV11-2 and TRBJ2-7, is EAGVAQSPRYKIIEKRQSVAFWCNPISGHATLYWYQQILGQGPKLLIQFQNNGVVDDSQLPKDRFSAERLKGVDSTLKIQPAKLEDSAVYLCASSLAHLAGIHEQYFGPGTRLTVT.

CDR3 nucleotides: TGTGCCAGCAGCTCAGACAGGGGGTCACCGGGGACCCAGTACTTC. This encodes CASSSDRGSPGTQYF. V is TRBV11-2 and J is TRBJ2-5; 9 bases agree with TRBD1. The CDR3 runs 15 residues. Trimming at V came to 4 bases and at J to 7 bases, leaving 10 bases not matched to a gene. CDR1 is SGHAT and CDR2 is FQNNGV in the germline V gene.

The J gene is TRBJ2-2, the V gene TRBV4-1; the D gene is possibly TRBD2 (6 bases). Trimming stripped 5 bases from V and 5 bases from J, with 12 bases between. Germline CDR1 MGHRA, CDR2 YSYEKL. The CDR3 sequence is 14 residues long. The DNA of the CDR3 is TGCGCCAGCAGCGTCGGGAGAGGGACCGGGGAGCTGTTTTTT. It is translated as CASSVGRGTGELFF.

The J gene is TRBJ2-5, the V gene TRBV9, with 12 bases matching TRBD2. The CDR3 extends over 18 amino acids. CDR1 SGDLS and CDR2 YYNGEE come from the germline V gene. The trim removed 2 bases at V and 0 bases at J, leaving 8 bases unmatched. In DNA, the CDR3 is TGTGCCAGCAGCGTCTCTAGCGGGGGGGATCGGTACCAAGAGACCCAGTACTTC. Its protein product is CASSVSSGGDRYQETQYF.

This chain links TRBV5-4 with TRBJ2-6, with D hard to call. CDR1 is SGHNT, CDR2 YYREEE, per germline (reference sequence). Trimming removed 0 bases from V and 0 bases from J, with 4 bases in between. The CDR3 is 15 amino acids. Here the CDR3 DNA reads TGTGCCAGCAGCTTGGTTCGCTCTGGGGCCAACGTCCTGACTTTC. Protein sequence: CASSLVRSGANVLTF. The full variable domain, completed using reference TRBV5-4 and TRBJ2-6, is ETGVTQSPTHLIKTRGQQVTLRCSSQSGHNTVSWYQQALGQGPQFIFQYYREEENGRGNFPPRFSGLQFPNYSSELNVNALELDDSALYLCASSLVRSGANVLTFGAGSRLTVL.

This chain connects TRBV19 to TRBJ1-2; D gene unclear. The CDR3 is made up of 14 amino acids. V gave up 1 base and J gave up 4 bases, with 10 bases separating them. Germline-derived CDR1 and CDR2 are LNHDA and SQIVND (reference sequence). In DNA form, the CDR3 reads TGTGCCAGTAGTATAGGTCATCAGAGCTATGGCTACACCTTC. It encodes CASSIGHQSYGYTF.

J is TRBJ1-5 and V is TRBV19; 7 positions match TRBD1. V lost 9 bases, J lost 3 bases, and 17 bases stayed unmatched. CDR1 and CDR2 (germline): LNHDA, SQIVND (reference sequence). CDR3 length equals 17 residues. CDR3 region: CASRQGFGNNPNQPQHF. DNA of the CDR3: TGTGCCAGCCGACAGGGATTTGGAAATAACCCCAATCAGCCCCAGCATTTT.